This TCR beta chain came from a study of CD8+CD57+ T cells in acquired aplastic anemia. Researchers used genomic DNA as the template to profile TCR beta VDJ and CDR3. Each CDR3 protein gets one entry after TCRdb re-called the reads with MiXCR. Of around 430,000 distinct CDR3 sequences listed, 25% to 40% are singletons. Selection for sequencing was limited to patients who had shown CD8+CD57+ cell expansion by flow cytometry. Patients were untreated when blood was sampled. This clonotype was seen at least ten times. Per germline, CDR1 SQVTM and CDR2 ANQGSEA. The CDR3 is 16 amino acids. The junction had 11 bases not matched to a gene; V was cut back by 5 bases and J by 3 bases.

The sequence was collected from a human donor with aplastic anemia. The rearrangement joins TRBV29-1 to TRBJ2-3; TRBD2 agrees at 10 bases. The sequenced sample was sorted CD4+, CD8+, or CD8+CD57+ T cells (not recorded which) from PBMCs. The CDR3 sequence is CSVWGTSGTLTDTQYF. CDR3 nucleotides: TGCAGCGTTTGGGGCACTAGCGGGACTCTAACAGATACGCAGTATTTT.